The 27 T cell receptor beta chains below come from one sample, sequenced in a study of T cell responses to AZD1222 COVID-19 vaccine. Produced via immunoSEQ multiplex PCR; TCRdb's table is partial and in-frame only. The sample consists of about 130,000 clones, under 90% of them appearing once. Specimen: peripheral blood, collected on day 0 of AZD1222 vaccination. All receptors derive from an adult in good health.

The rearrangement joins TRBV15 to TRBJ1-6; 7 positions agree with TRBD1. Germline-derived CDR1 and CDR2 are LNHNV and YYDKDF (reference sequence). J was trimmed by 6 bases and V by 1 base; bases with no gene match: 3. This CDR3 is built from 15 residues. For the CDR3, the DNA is TGTGCCACCAGCAGAGGGAACAGGGGTAATTCACCCCTCCACTTT. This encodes CATSRGNRGNSPLHF.

CDR3 amino acids: CASAGLDQPQHF. In DNA, the CDR3 is TGTGCCAGTGCAGGGCTTGATCAGCCCCAGCATTTT. This chain links TRBV19 with TRBJ1-5, with D perhaps matching TRBD1 (5 bases). This CDR3 has 12 amino acids. Trimming shortened V by 8 bases and J by 5 bases, and 10 bases separated the two germline ends. Germline V gives CDR1 LNHDA, CDR2 SQIVND (reference sequence). The whole variable domain, filled in from reference TRBV19 and TRBJ1-5, reads DGGITQSPKYLFRKEGQNVTLSCEQNLNHDAMYWYRQDPGQGLRLIYYSQIVNDFQKGDIAEGYSVSREKKESFPLTVTSAQKNPTAFYLCASAGLDQPQHFGDGTRLSIL.

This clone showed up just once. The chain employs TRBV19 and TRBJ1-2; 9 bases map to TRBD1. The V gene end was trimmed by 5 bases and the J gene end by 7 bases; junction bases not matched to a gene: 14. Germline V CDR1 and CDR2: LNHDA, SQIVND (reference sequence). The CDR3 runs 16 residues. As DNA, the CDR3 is TGTGCCAGTAGTCAGAAGACCACAGGGGGCTTTATTGGCTACACCTTC. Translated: CASSQKTTGGFIGYTF.

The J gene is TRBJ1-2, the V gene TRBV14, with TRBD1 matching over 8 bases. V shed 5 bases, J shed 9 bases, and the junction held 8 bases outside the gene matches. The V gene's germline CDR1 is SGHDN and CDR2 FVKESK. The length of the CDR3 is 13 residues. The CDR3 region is CASSYAGGNSYTF. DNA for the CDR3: TGTGCCAGCAGCTACGCAGGGGGCAATAGCTACACCTTC.

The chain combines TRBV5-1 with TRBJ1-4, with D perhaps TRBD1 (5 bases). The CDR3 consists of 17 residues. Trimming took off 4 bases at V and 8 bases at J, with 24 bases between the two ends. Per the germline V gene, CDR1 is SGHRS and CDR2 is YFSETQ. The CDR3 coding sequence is TGCGCCAGCAGCGAAGGGAGGGGCCCTCCCGGCAGCGAAAAACTGTTTTTT. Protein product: CASSEGRGPPGSEKLFF.

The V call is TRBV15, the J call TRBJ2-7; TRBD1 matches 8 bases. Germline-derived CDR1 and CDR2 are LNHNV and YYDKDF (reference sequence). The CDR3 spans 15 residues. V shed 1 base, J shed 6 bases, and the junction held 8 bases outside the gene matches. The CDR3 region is CATSRVRGQGVEQYF. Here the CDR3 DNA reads TGTGCCACCAGCAGAGTACGAGGACAGGGTGTCGAGCAGTACTTC.

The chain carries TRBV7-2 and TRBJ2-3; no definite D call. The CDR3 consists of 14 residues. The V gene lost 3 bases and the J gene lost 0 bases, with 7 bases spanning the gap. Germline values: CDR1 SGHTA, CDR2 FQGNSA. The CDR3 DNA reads TGTGCCAGCAGCTTTTTCTTGAGCACAGATACGCAGTATTTT. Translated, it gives CASSFFLSTDTQYF.

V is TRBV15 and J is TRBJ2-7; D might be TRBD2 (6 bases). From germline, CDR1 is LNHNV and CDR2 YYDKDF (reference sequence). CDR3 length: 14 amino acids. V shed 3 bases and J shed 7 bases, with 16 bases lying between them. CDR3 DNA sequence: TGTGCCACCAGCAGGGGAGGAGTTTTTGGGGAGCAGTACTTC. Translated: CATSRGGVFGEQYF.

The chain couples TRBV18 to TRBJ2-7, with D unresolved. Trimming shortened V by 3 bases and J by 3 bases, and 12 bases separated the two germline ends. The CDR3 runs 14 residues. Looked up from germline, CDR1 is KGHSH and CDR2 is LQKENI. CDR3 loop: CASSPSSRDYEQYF. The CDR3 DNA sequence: TGTGCCAGCTCACCTAGTAGTAGGGACTACGAGCAGTACTTC.

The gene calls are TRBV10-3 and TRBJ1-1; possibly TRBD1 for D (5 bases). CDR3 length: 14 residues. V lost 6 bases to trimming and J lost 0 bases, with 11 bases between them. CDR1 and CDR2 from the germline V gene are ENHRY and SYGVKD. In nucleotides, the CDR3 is TGTGCCATCAGCCCGACAGTTATGAACACTGAAGCTTTCTTT. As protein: CAISPTVMNTEAFF.

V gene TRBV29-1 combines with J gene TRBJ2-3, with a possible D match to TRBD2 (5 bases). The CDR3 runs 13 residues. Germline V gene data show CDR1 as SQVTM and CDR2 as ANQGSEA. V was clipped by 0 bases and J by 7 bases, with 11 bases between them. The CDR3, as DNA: TGCAGCGTTGAAGATCCGAGCGGTAATACGCAGTATTTT. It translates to CSVEDPSGNTQYF.

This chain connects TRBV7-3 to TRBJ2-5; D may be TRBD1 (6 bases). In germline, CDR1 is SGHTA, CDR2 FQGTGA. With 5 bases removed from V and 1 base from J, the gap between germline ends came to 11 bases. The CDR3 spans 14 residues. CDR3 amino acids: CASSPWTVQETQYF. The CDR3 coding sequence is TGTGCCAGCAGCCCATGGACAGTCCAAGAGACCCAGTACTTC. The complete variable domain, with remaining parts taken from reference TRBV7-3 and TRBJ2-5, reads GAGVSQTPSNKVTEKGKYVELRCDPISGHTALYWYRQSLGQGPEFLIYFQGTGAADDSGLPNDRFFAVRPEGSVSTLKIQRTERGDSAVYLCASSPWTVQETQYFGPGTRLLVL.

CDR3 sequence reads: CASSYSSLGAAGGYTF. The CDR3 DNA reads as TGTGCCAGCAGTTACTCTAGTCTAGGCGCGGCTGGGGGCTACACCTTC. The chain is built from TRBV6-5 and TRBJ1-2; D ambiguous. Looked up from germline, CDR1 is MNHEY and CDR2 is SVGAGI. The CDR3 covers 16 residues. V lost 0 bases to trimming and J lost 8 bases, with 19 bases between them.

This chain's CDR3 is CASSEAEADGYTF. The DNA of the CDR3 is TGTGCCAGCAGTGAAGCGGAGGCGGATGGCTACACCTTC. The chain is built from TRBV6-1 and TRBJ1-2; D ambiguous. V was cut by 0 bases and J by 6 bases, with 8 bases left in between. This CDR3 contains 13 residues. Germline V gives CDR1 MNHNS, CDR2 SASEGT.

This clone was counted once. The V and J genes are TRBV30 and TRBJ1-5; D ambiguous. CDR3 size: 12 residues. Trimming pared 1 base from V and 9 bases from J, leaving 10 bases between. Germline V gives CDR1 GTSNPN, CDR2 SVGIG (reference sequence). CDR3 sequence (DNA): TGTGCCTGGAGTGGGCCGCGGGGGCCCCAGCATTTT. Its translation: CAWSGPRGPQHF.

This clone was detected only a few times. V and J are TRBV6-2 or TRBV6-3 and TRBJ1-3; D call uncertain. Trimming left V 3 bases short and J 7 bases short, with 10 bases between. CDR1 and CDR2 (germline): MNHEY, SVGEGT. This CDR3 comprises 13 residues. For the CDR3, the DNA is TGTGCCAGCAGTTATCGGGGATGGAACACCATATATTTT. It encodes CASSYRGWNTIYF.

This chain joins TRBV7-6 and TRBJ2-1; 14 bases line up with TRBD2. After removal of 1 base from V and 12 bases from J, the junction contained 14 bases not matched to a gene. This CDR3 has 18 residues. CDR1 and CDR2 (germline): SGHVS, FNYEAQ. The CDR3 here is CASSLDQGLAGEEGGQFF. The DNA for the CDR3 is TGTGCCAGCAGCTTAGACCAGGGACTAGCGGGGGAAGAGGGGGGGCAGTTCTTC.

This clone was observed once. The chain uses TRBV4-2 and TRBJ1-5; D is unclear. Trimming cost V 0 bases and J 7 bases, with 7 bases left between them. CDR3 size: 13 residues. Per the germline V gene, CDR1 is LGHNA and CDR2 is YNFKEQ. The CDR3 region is CASSQEGRQPQHF. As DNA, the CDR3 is TGTGCCAGCAGCCAAGAGGGAAGACAGCCCCAGCATTTT.

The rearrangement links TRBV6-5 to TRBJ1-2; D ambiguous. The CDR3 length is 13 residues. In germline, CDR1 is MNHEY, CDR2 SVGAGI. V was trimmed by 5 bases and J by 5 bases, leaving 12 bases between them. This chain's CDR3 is CASSQDWRYGYTF. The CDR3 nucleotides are TGTGCCAGCAGTCAGGACTGGAGGTATGGCTACACCTTC.

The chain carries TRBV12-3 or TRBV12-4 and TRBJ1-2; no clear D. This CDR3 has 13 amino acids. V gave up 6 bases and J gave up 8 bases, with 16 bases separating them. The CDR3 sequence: CASSFGPLRGYTF. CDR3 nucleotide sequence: TGTGCCAGCAGCTTTGGTCCCTTGAGGGGCTACACCTTC.

The CDR3 DNA reads TGTGCCAGCAGCTTCGGACTCCAAGAGACCCAGTACTTC. This gives the protein CASSFGLQETQYF. The chain combines TRBV7-8 with TRBJ2-5; maybe TRBD2 (5 bases). Germline V gene data show CDR1 as SGHVS and CDR2 as FQNEAQ. V was cut by 3 bases and J by 1 base, with 6 bases left in between. This CDR3 is built from 13 residues.

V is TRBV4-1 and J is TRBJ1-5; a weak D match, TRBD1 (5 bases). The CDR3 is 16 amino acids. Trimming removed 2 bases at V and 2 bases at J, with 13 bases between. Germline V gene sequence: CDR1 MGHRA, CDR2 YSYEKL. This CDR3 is CASSQTEGLGNQPQHF. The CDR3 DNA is TGCGCCAGCAGCCAAACCGAGGGACTCGGCAATCAGCCCCAGCATTTT.

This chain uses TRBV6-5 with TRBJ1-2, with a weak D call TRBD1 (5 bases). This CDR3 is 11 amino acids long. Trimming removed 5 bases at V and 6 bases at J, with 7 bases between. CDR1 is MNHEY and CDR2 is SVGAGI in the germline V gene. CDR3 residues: CASSQGNGYTF. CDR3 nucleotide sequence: TGTGCCAGCAGTCAGGGCAATGGCTACACCTTC.

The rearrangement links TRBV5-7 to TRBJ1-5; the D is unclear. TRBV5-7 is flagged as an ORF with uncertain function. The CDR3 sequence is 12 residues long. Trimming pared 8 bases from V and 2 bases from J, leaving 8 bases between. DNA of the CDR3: TGTGCCAGGGTAATCCGCAATCAGCCCCAGCATTTT. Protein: CARVIRNQPQHF.

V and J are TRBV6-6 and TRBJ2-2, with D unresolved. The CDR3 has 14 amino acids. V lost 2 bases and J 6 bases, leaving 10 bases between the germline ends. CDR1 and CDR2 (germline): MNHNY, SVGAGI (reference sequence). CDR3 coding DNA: TGTGCCAGCAGTTACCTCTCCGGCGCCGGGGAGCTGTTTTTT. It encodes CASSYLSGAGELFF.

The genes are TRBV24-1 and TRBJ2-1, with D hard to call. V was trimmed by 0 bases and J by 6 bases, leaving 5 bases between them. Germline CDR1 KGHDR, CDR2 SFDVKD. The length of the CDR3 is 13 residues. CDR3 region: CATSDLTGNEQFF. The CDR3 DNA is TGTGCCACCAGTGATTTGACTGGCAATGAGCAGTTCTTC.

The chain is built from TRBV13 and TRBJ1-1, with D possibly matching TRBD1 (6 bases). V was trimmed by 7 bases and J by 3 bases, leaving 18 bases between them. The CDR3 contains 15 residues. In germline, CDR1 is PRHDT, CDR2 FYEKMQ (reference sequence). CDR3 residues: CASKVKSGAYTEAFF. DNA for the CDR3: TGTGCCAGCAAAGTAAAGTCGGGGGCGTACACTGAAGCTTTCTTT.